These T cell receptor beta chains were read from a single sample in a study of blood T cell repertoires in COVID-19. Sequencing used immunoSEQ multiplex PCR; TCRdb keeps in-frame clones, though not all of them. Of roughly 240,000 clones detected, roughly 86% appear once; the ten largest clones hold around 1.5%. The specimen sequenced was peripheral blood. The origin of the receptors is an older woman who had recovered from COVID-19. CDR3s include the opening cysteine and the closing phenylalanine or tryptophan. D genes are given only for firm matches. Rows give clone size only sometimes, using once, few, many, or a class for an expanded clone.

j_call | clone_size | v_call | d_call | cdr3_nt | cdr3_aa
TRBJ1-1 | NA | TRBV6-5 | NA | TGTGCCAGCAGTTATACGGGTCAGGCTTTCTTT | CASSYTGQAFF
TRBJ2-7 | NA | TRBV5-1 | NA | TGCGCCAGCAGCACCGGGAGCTACGAGCAGTACTTC | CASSTGSYEQYF
TRBJ2-5 | NA | TRBV12-2 | NA | TGTGCAAGTCGCTTAGAGGGGGCGGAGACCCAGTACTTC | CASRLEGAETQYF
TRBJ2-2 | NA | TRBV12-1 | NA | TGTGCCAGCAGCAGGACAGGGGGAAAGAACACCGGGGAGCTGTTTTTT | CASSRTGGKNTGELFF
TRBJ1-5 | once | TRBV19 | NA | TGTGCCAGTAAAGGGGGGGTTAATCAGCCCCAGCATTTT | CASKGGVNQPQHF
TRBJ1-2 | many | TRBV6-2/TRBV6-3 | NA | TGTGCCAGCAGCCTCCTTCCGGGGGTTTATGGCTACACCTTC | CASSLLPGVYGYTF
TRBJ1-3 | NA | TRBV27 | TRBD1 | TGTGCCAGCAGTTTTACAGGGGAAGCTGGAAACACCATATATTTT | CASSFTGEAGNTIYF
TRBJ2-5 | once | TRBV9 | NA | TGTGCCAGCAGCAGGGGGGGCCGAGGAGGGCAAGAGACCCAGTACTTC | CASSRGGRGGQETQYF
TRBJ2-7 | NA | TRBV20-1 | NA | TGCAGTGCTAGAAGACTGGGGGGGCAGTACTTC | CSARRLGGQYF
TRBJ1-2 | NA | TRBV6-5 | NA | TGTGCCACCAGCTTAGAACTTGGCTATGGCTACACCTTC | CATSLELGYGYTF
TRBJ2-7 | NA | TRBV29-1 | NA | TGCAGCGTTGCAGGGAACTCCTACGAGCAGTACTTC | CSVAGNSYEQYF
TRBJ1-2 | NA | TRBV20-1 | NA | TGCAGTGCTAGTCCAGGTCTTTCCTATGGCTACACCTTC | CSASPGLSYGYTF
TRBJ1-5 | NA | TRBV6-9 | NA | TGTGCCAGCAGTTATTGGAGGGGTAGCAATCAGCCCCAGCATTTT | CASSYWRGSNQPQHF
TRBJ1-4 | NA | TRBV5-3 | NA | TGTGCCAGAAGCTCGGAGGGATTTCGTACAACTAATGAAAAACTGTTTTTT | CARSSEGFRTTNEKLFF
TRBJ2-1 | NA | TRBV6-5 | NA | TGTGCCAGCAGTTCCCCATACAATGAGCAGTTCTTC | CASSSPYNEQFF
TRBJ2-5 | NA | TRBV19 | NA | TGTGCCAGTACCCCTCGCCAGGGGAATCGAGAGACCCAGTACTTC | CASTPRQGNRETQYF
TRBJ1-5 | NA | TRBV11-2 | TRBD1 | TGTGCCAGCAGCACGGACAGGGGGGCCCATCAGCCCCAGCATTTT | CASSTDRGAHQPQHF
TRBJ2-1 | once | TRBV4-2 | TRBD2 | TGTGCCAGCAGCCAGGCTATAGCGGGGGGGGACTACAATGAGCAGTTCTTC | CASSQAIAGGDYNEQFF
TRBJ1-6 | NA | TRBV6-5 | NA | TGTGCCAGCAGCAAGACAGGTCCCGATTCACCCCTCCACTTT | CASSKTGPDSPLHF
TRBJ2-5 | NA | TRBV5-1 | TRBD1 | TGCGCCAGCAGCCTACAGGGGGTCACAGAGACCCAGTACTTC | CASSLQGVTETQYF
TRBJ1-4 | NA | TRBV7-9 | TRBD1 | TGTGCCTGCTCGACAGGGGGTAATGAAAAACTGTTTTTT | CACSTGGNEKLFF
TRBJ1-1 | NA | TRBV29-1 | TRBD1 | TGCAGCGTTGACGTGGACAGGGGTGCTTTCTTT | CSVDVDRGAFF
TRBJ1-1 | NA | TRBV6-5 | NA | TGTGCCAGCAGCATAGGACAACTTGAAGCTTTCTTT | CASSIGQLEAFF
TRBJ1-4 | NA | TRBV18 | NA | TGTGCCAGCTCCCCCACCTCGAGGGAAAAACTGTTTTTT | CASSPTSREKLFF
TRBJ1-2 | NA | TRBV5-6 | TRBD1 | TGTGCCAGCACCGGTGGACAGGGACACTATGGCTACACCTTC | CASTGGQGHYGYTF
TRBJ2-1 | NA | TRBV9 | TRBD2 | TGTGCCAGCACCCAGCCCAGCGGGGGAGACAATGAGCAGTTCTTC | CASTQPSGGDNEQFF
TRBJ1-2 | NA | TRBV2 | NA | TGTGCCAGCAGTGAAGCGCGAGGGACTGTCTATGGCTACACCTTC | CASSEARGTVYGYTF
TRBJ2-5 | NA | TRBV6-5 | TRBD1 | TGTGCCAGCAGCTCCACGGACAGGGGACAAGAGACCCAGTACTTC | CASSSTDRGQETQYF
TRBJ1-5 | NA | TRBV20-1 | NA | TGCAGTGCTGCAGGGAATCAGCCCCAGCATTTT | CSAAGNQPQHF
TRBJ2-7 | once | TRBV20-1 | TRBD2 | TGCAGTGCTAGTCGCGGGGGGGAGCAGTACTTC | CSASRGGEQYF
TRBJ2-7 | NA | TRBV6-2/TRBV6-3 | TRBD1 | TGTGCCAGCAGTTACCACCGCCGGGACAGGGACTACGAGCAGTACTTC | CASSYHRRDRDYEQYF
TRBJ2-3 | NA | TRBV2 | TRBD1 | TGTGCCACCTACAGGGGTGCCACAGATACGCAGTATTTT | CATYRGATDTQYF
TRBJ2-3 | NA | TRBV2 | TRBD1 | TGTGCCAGCGGAATGGGACAGGGAGCAGATACGCAGTATTTT | CASGMGQGADTQYF
TRBJ2-3 | many | TRBV11-1 | NA | TGTGCCAGCAGCATTGGACAAGGCACAGATACGCAGTATTTT | CASSIGQGTDTQYF
TRBJ1-2 | NA | TRBV3-1/TRBV3-2 | TRBD1 | TGTGCCAGCAGCCATCTAGGGACAGGGCCCTACTATGGCTACACCTTC | CASSHLGTGPYYGYTF
TRBJ1-1 | NA | TRBV9 | TRBD1 | TGTGCCAGCAGCGTAGGGGACAGGTCGGCCACTGAAGCTTTCTTT | CASSVGDRSATEAFF
TRBJ1-2 | NA | TRBV5-1 | NA | TGCGCCAGCAGCTTGGGTTACACTGAGGACTATGGCTACACCTTC | CASSLGYTEDYGYTF
TRBJ2-7 | NA | TRBV3-1/TRBV3-2 | TRBD1 | TGTGCCAGCAGTGACCACAGGGGAAAGCCCTCCTTC | CASSDHRGKPSF
TRBJ1-3 | NA | TRBV2 | NA | TGTGCCAGCAGGAGAAGCAGGGAATCTGGAAACACCATATATTTT | CASRRSRESGNTIYF
TRBJ1-1 | NA | TRBV30 | NA | TGTGCCTGGAGACCCCGGACAGAAACTGAAGCTTTCTTT | CAWRPRTETEAFF
TRBJ2-3 | NA | TRBV5-4 | NA | TGTGCCAGCAGCTTGCCACAGACCACAGATACGCAGTATTTT | CASSLPQTTDTQYF
TRBJ1-4 | NA | TRBV28 | NA | TGTGCCAGCAGTCCCCATATAGCAGGGGAGCGAGAAAAACTGTTTTTT | CASSPHIAGEREKLFF